These T cell receptor beta chains were read from a single sample in a study of control samples from healthy donors and cancer patients. Method: immunoSEQ multiplex PCR; TCRdb's copy keeps in-frame clones and lacks some. The sample contains some 140,000 clones, over 85% of which appear only once. Sequences were obtained from blood. The receptors originated from a man aged 35 to 55 in good health. Both conserved end residues are part of each CDR3. A D gene is named only where the DNA matches it firmly. The size of a clone is reported for some rows only, either as once, few or many, or as a class for expanded clones.

TRBD2,TRBJ2-2,TRBV7-2,-,CASSSGGVTGELFF,TGTGCCAGCAGCTCTGGGGGGGTGACCGGGGAGCTGTTTTTT
-,TRBJ1-2,TRBV28,-,CASSTSSAGWYNYGYTF,TGTGCCAGCAGTACGTCTTCAGCGGGGTGGTATAACTATGGCTACACCTTC
TRBD1,TRBJ1-4,TRBV18,-,CASSRQGFNEKLFF,TGTGCCAGCTCACGACAGGGATTTAATGAAAAACTGTTTTTT
TRBD1,TRBJ1-2,TRBV4-3,-,CASSLRDRRSGYTF,TGCGCCAGCAGCCTTAGGGACAGGAGGTCTGGCTACACCTTC
-,TRBJ2-3,TRBV12-5,few,CASGLGDGTDTQYF,TGTGCTAGTGGTTTAGGGGATGGGACAGATACGCAGTATTTT
-,TRBJ1-1,TRBV5-4,-,CASSLDSVMNTEAFF,TGTGCCAGCAGCTTGGATTCGGTTATGAACACTGAAGCTTTCTTT
TRBD1,TRBJ1-4,TRBV5-4,-,CASSLFFGQGHEKLFF,TGTGCCAGCAGCTTGTTTTTCGGACAGGGTCATGAAAAACTGTTTTTT
-,TRBJ1-1,TRBV11-2,-,CAGSLSISGTEAFF,TGTGCCGGCAGCTTATCCATCTCGGGGACTGAAGCTTTCTTT
-,TRBJ1-5,TRBV28,-,CASSLSGAHNQPQHF,TGTGCCAGCAGTTTGTCCGGGGCACACAATCAGCCCCAGCATTTT
-,TRBJ2-1,TRBV27,-,CASSLSGGAGNEQFF,TGTGCCAGCAGTTTATCAGGGGGGGCGGGCAATGAGCAGTTCTTC
TRBD1,TRBJ1-2,TRBV10-1,once,CARIRTGGAGGYTF,TGCGCCAGAATCCGGACAGGGGGCGCGGGCGGCTACACCTTC
TRBD1,TRBJ1-2,TRBV6-6,-,CASSPGTEYGYTF,TGTGCCAGCAGTCCGGGGACAGAATATGGCTACACCTTC
-,TRBJ1-1,TRBV7-2,-,CASSFDTFTEAFF,TGTGCCAGCAGCTTCGACACATTCACTGAAGCTTTCTTT
TRBD1,TRBJ2-1,TRBV7-9,-,CASSGGQGWKNEQFF,TGTGCCAGCAGCGGGGGACAGGGGTGGAAAAATGAGCAGTTCTTC
TRBD1,TRBJ2-1,TRBV24-1,few,CATSPTGPYNEQFF,TGTGCCACCAGTCCGACAGGGCCCTACAATGAGCAGTTCTTC
TRBD1,TRBJ2-1,TRBV10-2,-,CASRGDRVSRGNGEQFF,TGCGCCAGCAGGGGCGACAGGGTAAGCCGGGGTAACGGTGAGCAGTTCTTC
TRBD2,TRBJ2-7,TRBV20-1,-,CSAPRAGVQYF,TGCAGTGCCCCTCGGGCGGGGGTGCAGTACTTC
TRBD1,TRBJ1-2,TRBV6-5,-,CASSYWTGLNYGYTF,TGTGCCAGCAGTTACTGGACAGGGCTAAACTATGGCTACACCTTC
-,TRBJ1-2,TRBV10-1,-,CASSDRTAALHF,TGCGCCAGCAGTGACCGAACGGCCGCTCTACACTTC
-,TRBJ1-4,TRBV11-2,-,CASSYAGAPNEKLFF,TGTGCCAGCAGCTACGCGGGGGCTCCGAATGAAAAACTGTTTTTT
-,TRBJ2-2,TRBV5-6,-,CASSGTGELFF,TGTGCCAGCAGCGGCACCGGGGAGCTGTTTTTT
TRBD1,TRBJ2-7,TRBV18,-,CASSPGTGQGGHEQYF,TGTGCCAGCTCACCGGGTACGGGACAGGGGGGCCACGAGCAGTACTTC
-,TRBJ1-1,TRBV10-3,-,CAIRPHDKTEAFF,TGTGCCATCAGGCCCCATGACAAGACTGAAGCTTTCTTT
-,TRBJ1-2,TRBV9,few,CASSLQANYGYTF,TGTGCCAGCAGTTTACAAGCTAACTATGGCTACACCTTC
-,TRBJ2-3,TRBV7-2,-,CASSWRSSTDTQYF,TGTGCCAGCAGCTGGCGATCTAGCACAGATACGCAGTATTTT
-,TRBJ2-5,TRBV3-1/TRBV3-2,-,CASSLHRVKPGTQYF,TGTGCCAGCAGCCTCCATCGTGTCAAGCCGGGGACCCAGTACTTC
-,TRBJ2-1,TRBV3-1/TRBV3-2,-,CASSQTNRDSSYNEQFF,TGTGCCAGCAGCCAAACTAACAGGGATAGCTCCTACAATGAGCAGTTCTTC
-,TRBJ1-2,TRBV28,-,CASSLETGTVVGGYTF,TGTGCCAGCAGTTTAGAGACGGGAACGGTCGTTGGCGGCTACACCTTC
TRBD1,TRBJ2-3,TRBV10-1,-,CASSPCRGSTDTQYF,TGCGCCAGCTCTCCTTGCAGGGGGAGCACAGATACGCAGTATTTT
TRBD1,TRBJ1-2,TRBV27,-,CASSWTGNYGYTF,TGTGCCAGCAGTTGGACAGGGAACTATGGCTACACCTTC
TRBD1,TRBJ2-7,TRBV11-2,-,CASSSPKTGGSREQYF,TGTGCCAGCAGCTCTCCTAAGACAGGGGGCTCGAGAGAGCAGTACTTC
-,TRBJ1-5,TRBV6-5,-,CASGRTDDPNQPQHF,TGTGCCAGCGGGAGGACAGACGACCCCAATCAGCCCCAGCATTTT
TRBD1,TRBJ1-4,TRBV30,once,CAWDRSTGGGEKLFF,TGTGCCTGGGATCGATCCACAGGGGGCGGAGAAAAACTGTTTTTT
-,TRBJ2-7,TRBV27,-,CASSLLYRDEQYF,TGTGCCAGCAGTTTATTATACAGGGACGAGCAGTACTTC
-,TRBJ1-5,TRBV2,-,CASRGHEHNQPQHF,TGTGCCAGCAGAGGACACGAACATAATCAGCCCCAGCATTTT
TRBD2,TRBJ2-3,TRBV24-1,-,CATSDPPLAGSTDTQYF,TGTGCCACCAGTGATCCCCCACTAGCGGGGAGCACAGATACGCAGTATTTT
-,TRBJ1-4,TRBV3-1/TRBV3-2,-,CTSSPQGLTATNEKLFF,TGTACCAGCAGCCCGCAGGGACTGACGGCAACTAATGAAAAACTGTTTTTT
TRBD1,TRBJ2-6,TRBV5-1,-,CASSLSGTGGSGANVLTF,TGCGCCAGCAGCTTGTCCGGGACAGGGGGCTCTGGGGCCAACGTCCTGACTTTC
-,TRBJ1-1,TRBV6-2/TRBV6-3,-,CASSPPGTMMNTEAFF,TGTGCCAGCAGCCCTCCCGGGACGATGATGAACACTGAAGCTTTCTTT
-,TRBJ2-7,TRBV27,-,CASSLSAGFTYEQYF,TGTGCCAGCAGTTTATCCGCGGGGTTTACCTACGAGCAGTACTTC
-,TRBJ2-2,TRBV12-3/TRBV12-4,-,CASKWGGELFF,TGTGCCAGCAAATGGGGCGGGGAGCTGTTTTTT
TRBD1,TRBJ2-7,TRBV11-2,-,CASSSGTGGYTQQYF,TGTGCCAGCAGCTCCGGGACAGGGGGCTATACACAGCAGTACTTC
-,TRBJ1-1,TRBV6-1,-,CASSEGRGLNTEAFF,TGTGCCAGCAGTGAAGGTCGGGGATTGAACACTGAAGCTTTCTTT
-,TRBJ2-5,TRBV6-5,-,CASSYRAGSFQETQYF,TGTGCCAGCAGTTACAGGGCGGGGTCCTTCCAAGAGACCCAGTACTTC
-,TRBJ1-5,TRBV6-5,once,CASMLGDTNQPQHF,TGTGCCAGCATGTTGGGGGACACTAATCAGCCCCAGCATTTT
TRBD1,TRBJ1-1,TRBV27,-,CASYRTGMNTEAFF,TGTGCCAGCTATAGGACAGGCATGAACACTGAAGCTTTCTTT
-,TRBJ1-2,TRBV6-2/TRBV6-3,-,CASSAANYGYTF,TGTGCCAGCAGTGCAGCTAACTATGGCTACACCTTC